These T cell receptor beta chains were read from a single sample in a study of blood T cells in healthy people across ages. TCRdb independently ran MiXCR on the 5' RACE reads; one entry per CDR3 protein. The sample lists approximately 690,000 distinct CDR3 sequences, 58% occurring once. Specimen: blood. All receptors derive from a man in his sixties in good health. Both conserved end residues are part of each CDR3. Each record gives: clone size, D gene, J gene, V gene, CDR3 DNA, CDR3 protein. D genes are given only for firm matches. Not all rows give a size; the values are once, few, many and, for expanded clones, a class.

size: few; D: .; J: TRBJ2-6; V: TRBV11-2; DNA: TGTGCCAGCAGCTTAGAAGGGGGACCCTCTGGGGCCAACGTCCTGACTTTC; CDR3: CASSLEGGPSGANVLTF
size: few; D: TRBD2; J: TRBJ2-3; V: TRBV20-1; DNA: TGCAGTGCTAGACCTAGCGGGGGGGCCGAGGGAGATACGCAGTATTTT; CDR3: CSARPSGGAEGDTQYF
size: few; D: TRBD2; J: TRBJ2-5; V: TRBV9; DNA: TGTGCCAGCAGCTTGCTTAGCGGGGAAGAGACCCAGTACTTC; CDR3: CASSLLSGEETQYF
size: few; D: .; J: TRBJ2-1; V: TRBV4-1; DNA: TGCGCCAGCAGCCAGGACTACAGTGAATCCTACAATGAGCAGTTCTTC; CDR3: CASSQDYSESYNEQFF
size: .; D: .; J: TRBJ2-5; V: TRBV20-1; DNA: TGCAGTGCTGTCTCCGAGCTGGGGGAAGAGACCCAGTACTTC; CDR3: CSAVSELGEETQYF
size: .; D: .; J: TRBJ2-3; V: TRBV5-1; DNA: TGCGCCAGCAGCTTGGTCCCAAGCACAGATACGCAGTATTTT; CDR3: CASSLVPSTDTQYF
size: .; D: .; J: TRBJ2-1; V: TRBV5-1; DNA: TGCGCCAGCAGCTTCGCGGGACTTGCTTCCTACAATGAGCAGTTCTTC; CDR3: CASSFAGLASYNEQFF
size: few; D: .; J: TRBJ2-7; V: TRBV6-6; DNA: TGTGCCAGCACTCCCAGGGTCAGTGAATACGAGCAGTACTTC; CDR3: CASTPRVSEYEQYF
size: .; D: .; J: TRBJ2-5; V: TRBV15; DNA: TGTGCCACCGGCCGGGATAACGGGCAAGAGACCCAGTACTTC; CDR3: CATGRDNGQETQYF
size: .; D: .; J: TRBJ2-4; V: TRBV3-1; DNA: TGTGCCAGCAGCCTGAATTCAAACATTCAGTACTTC; CDR3: CASSLNSNIQYF
size: .; D: TRBD1; J: TRBJ2-1; V: TRBV6-4; DNA: TGTGCCAGCAGTGACTCGTCAGGGGGCAATGAGCAGTTCTTC; CDR3: CASSDSSGGNEQFF
size: .; D: .; J: TRBJ2-6; V: TRBV2; DNA: TGTGCCAGCAGTGACAGGGGTGCCAGCTCTGGGGCCAACGTCCTGACTTTC; CDR3: CASSDRGASSGANVLTF
size: few; D: .; J: TRBJ2-5; V: TRBV7-2; DNA: TGTGCCAGCAGCACGACCTCAGAGACCCAGTACTTC; CDR3: CASSTTSETQYF
size: .; D: .; J: TRBJ2-5; V: TRBV14; DNA: TGTGCCAGCAGCCAGCCCGGGACTTCCAGTGGTTCGACCCAGTACTTC; CDR3: CASSQPGTSSGSTQYF
size: .; D: .; J: TRBJ2-5; V: TRBV2; DNA: TGTGCCAGCAGTGCGGAAATATTATCGGAGACCCAGTACTTC; CDR3: CASSAEILSETQYF
size: .; D: .; J: TRBJ2-7; V: TRBV20-1; DNA: TGCAGTGCTAGCAGCAGGACCTCCTACGAGCAGTACTTC; CDR3: CSASSRTSYEQYF
size: few; D: TRBD2; J: TRBJ2-3; V: TRBV29-1; DNA: TGCAGCGTTGCTAGCGGGGGAGATGATACGCAGTATTTT; CDR3: CSVASGGDDTQYF
size: .; D: .; J: TRBJ2-1; V: TRBV6-5; DNA: TGTGCCAGCAGTAGGTGGGGGGATGAGCAGTTCTTC; CDR3: CASSRWGDEQFF
size: .; D: .; J: TRBJ2-1; V: TRBV3-1; DNA: TGTGCCAGCAGCCAAGATTGGTCCAGGGAGCAGTTCTTC; CDR3: CASSQDWSREQFF
size: once; D: .; J: TRBJ1-1; V: TRBV18; DNA: TGTGCCAGCTCACCACCGAACGCAGGAGGTGGTACTGAAGCTTTCTTT; CDR3: CASSPPNAGGGTEAFF
size: once; D: TRBD2; J: TRBJ2-7; V: TRBV11-2; DNA: TGTGCCAGCAGCTCACTGACTAGCGGGGGGGCCGCCGGCTACGAGCAGTACTTC; CDR3: CASSSLTSGGAAGYEQYF
size: .; D: .; J: TRBJ2-1; V: TRBV4-1; DNA: TGCGCCAGCAGCCAAGATCGGGACGACCGCTACAATGAGCAGTTCTTC; CDR3: CASSQDRDDRYNEQFF
size: many; D: TRBD1; J: TRBJ2-5; V: TRBV3-1; DNA: TGTGCCAGCAGCCAGGACAGGGCGGGGGAGACCCAGTACTTC; CDR3: CASSQDRAGETQYF
size: few; D: .; J: TRBJ1-2; V: TRBV10-2; DNA: TGCGCCAGCAGAAATACAGGGAATGGGCCTAACTATGGCTACACCTTC; CDR3: CASRNTGNGPNYGYTF
size: .; D: TRBD1; J: TRBJ2-1; V: TRBV3-1; DNA: TGTGCCAGCAGCCGGACTTCTAGGACAGGGGCAAATGAGCAGTTCTTC; CDR3: CASSRTSRTGANEQFF
size: .; D: .; J: TRBJ1-1; V: TRBV2; DNA: TGTGCCAGCGGGCTGTTTAGGGCGAACACTGAAGCTTTCTTT; CDR3: CASGLFRANTEAFF
size: few; D: TRBD2; J: TRBJ2-5; V: TRBV20-1; DNA: TGCAGTGCTAGGGGGACTAGCGGGGGTTTAGAGACCCAGTACTTC; CDR3: CSARGTSGGLETQYF
size: .; D: TRBD1; J: TRBJ1-2; V: TRBV10-3; DNA: TGTGCCATCAGTGCGGGGCAGGGACAGGGGATCTGGGGCTACACCTTC; CDR3: CAISAGQGQGIWGYTF
size: .; D: TRBD2; J: TRBJ2-5; V: TRBV20-1; DNA: TGCAGTGCTAGGTCCCCGGGGCGGGGGAACCAAGAGACCCAGTACTTC; CDR3: CSARSPGRGNQETQYF
size: .; D: .; J: TRBJ2-7; V: TRBV2; DNA: TGTGCTAGCACCATATCGTCCTACGAGCAGTACTTC; CDR3: CASTISSYEQYF
size: .; D: .; J: TRBJ1-2; V: TRBV27; DNA: TGTGCCAGCAGTTCGCTCGGGGCGGACGCGGGCGGCTACACCTTC; CDR3: CASSSLGADAGGYTF
size: few; D: .; J: TRBJ2-5; V: TRBV5-1; DNA: TGTGCCAGCAGCTTAGTTCCCGAAGAGACCCAGTACTTC; CDR3: CASSLVPEETQYF
size: .; D: TRBD1; J: TRBJ2-2; V: TRBV5-1; DNA: TGCGCCAGCAGACCAGGGGACAGGGGACGTACCGGGGAGCTGTTTTTT; CDR3: CASRPGDRGRTGELFF
size: .; D: .; J: TRBJ2-7; V: TRBV5-1; DNA: TGCGCCAGCAGCCCCCAAGTGGTGGGCCACAATGAGCAGTACTTC; CDR3: CASSPQVVGHNEQYF
size: .; D: .; J: TRBJ2-7; V: TRBV20-1; DNA: TGCAGTGCTAGGGCGGGGTTCTACGAGCAGTACTTC; CDR3: CSARAGFYEQYF
size: .; D: .; J: TRBJ2-1; V: TRBV21-1; DNA: TGTGCCAGCAGAACCCTAGCGGGGGGACTGGGCGATGAGCAGTTCTTC; CDR3: CASRTLAGGLGDEQFF
size: .; D: TRBD2; J: TRBJ2-7; V: TRBV24-1; DNA: TGTGCCACCAGTGAAGGGGGACTAGCGGGGTACCAGTACTTC; CDR3: CATSEGGLAGYQYF
size: .; D: .; J: TRBJ1-5; V: TRBV5-1; DNA: TGCGCCAGCAGCCCGGGTAGGGGCGGAAAGGACAATCAGCCCCAGCATTTT; CDR3: CASSPGRGGKDNQPQHF
size: .; D: .; J: TRBJ2-1; V: TRBV7-2; DNA: TGTGCCAGCAGCTCCCCTCCCTTTCGAAATGAGCAGTTCTTC; CDR3: CASSSPPFRNEQFF
size: few; D: TRBD1; J: TRBJ2-5; V: TRBV6-6; DNA: TGTGCCAGCAGCGAGGACAGGGGGCGTCAAGAGACCCAGTACTTC; CDR3: CASSEDRGRQETQYF
size: .; D: TRBD1; J: TRBJ1-1; V: TRBV12-3/TRBV12-4; DNA: TGTGCCAGCAGTTCCCGACAGGGGGCTGAAGCTTTCTTT; CDR3: CASSSRQGAEAFF
size: .; D: TRBD2; J: TRBJ2-3; V: TRBV29-1; DNA: TGCAGCGTAACTAGCGGGGGGACCACAGATACGCAGTATTTT; CDR3: CSVTSGGTTDTQYF
size: .; D: .; J: TRBJ1-2; V: TRBV12-3/TRBV12-4; DNA: TGTGCCAGCAGTTTTCGTTCGGGGGCCGCCCCATATGGCTACACCTTC; CDR3: CASSFRSGAAPYGYTF